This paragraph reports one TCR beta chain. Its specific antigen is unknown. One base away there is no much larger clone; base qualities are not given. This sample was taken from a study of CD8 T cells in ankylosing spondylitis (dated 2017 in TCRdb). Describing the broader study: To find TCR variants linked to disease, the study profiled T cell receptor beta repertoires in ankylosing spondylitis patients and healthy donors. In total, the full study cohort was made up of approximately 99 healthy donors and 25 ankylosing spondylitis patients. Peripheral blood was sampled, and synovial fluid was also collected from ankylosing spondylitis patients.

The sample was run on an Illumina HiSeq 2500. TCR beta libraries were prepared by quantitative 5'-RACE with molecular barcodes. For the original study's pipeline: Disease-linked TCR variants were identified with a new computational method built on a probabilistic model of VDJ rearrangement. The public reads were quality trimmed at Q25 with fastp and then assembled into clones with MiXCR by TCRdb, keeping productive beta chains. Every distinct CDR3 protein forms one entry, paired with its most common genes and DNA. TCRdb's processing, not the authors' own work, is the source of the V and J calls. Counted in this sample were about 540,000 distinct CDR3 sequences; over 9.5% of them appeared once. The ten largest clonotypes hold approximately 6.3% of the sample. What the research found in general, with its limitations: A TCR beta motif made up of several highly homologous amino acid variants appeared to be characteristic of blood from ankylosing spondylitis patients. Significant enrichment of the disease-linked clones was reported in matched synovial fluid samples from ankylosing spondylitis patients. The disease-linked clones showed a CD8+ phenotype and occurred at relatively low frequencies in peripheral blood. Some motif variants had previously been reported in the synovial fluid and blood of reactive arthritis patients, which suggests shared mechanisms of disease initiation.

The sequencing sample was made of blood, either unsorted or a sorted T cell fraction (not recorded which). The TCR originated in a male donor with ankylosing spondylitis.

The CDR3 protein is CASSPLGTNEQFF. The nucleotides are TGTGCCAGCAGTCCTCTGGGTACGAATGAGCAGTTCTTC. The V and J genes are TRBV25-1 and TRBJ2-1; the D gene lacks a confident call. V is shortened by 5 bases, J by 7 bases, and the region joining them spans 12 bases. The germline V gene gives CDR1 as MGHDK and CDR2 as SYGVNS. The CDR3, cysteine through phenylalanine, is 13 amino acids long. Just CDR3 DNA is preserved here, 39 bases in frame from base 1.